The clone carrying this T cell receptor (beta chain) was picked up one time. Its specificity is not known. This specimen comes from a study of cytomegalovirus exposure and HLA in healthy donors. Study-wide background: A prior study identified over 100 million unique TCR beta sequences from about 180 million T cells. Inside one of the first data releases sat tens of millions of unique TCRs taken from HLA-typed donors.

Study outcomes and limitations: Analysis was performed later, and it showed HLA-associated TCR beta chains to be more clonally expanded than equally common others.

Germline CDR1 and CDR2: MDHEN and SYDVKM. The V end lost 3 bases, the J end lost 8 bases, and 14 bases lay between the germline ends. This CDR3 region has 14 residues. Primers included in the PCR were 60 Vbeta and 13 Jbeta primers. Only in-frame clones appear in the TCRdb table, and some are missing; sequencing was by immunoSEQ multiplex PCR. The table records fewer than 150,000 clones, over 55% of them present only once. The genes are TRBV28 and TRBJ2-4; no reliable D call. The sequencing sample was made of PBMCs. This clonotype was sampled from a man younger than 30 in good health and CMV-seropositive. The CDR3: CASSFQRHDDIQYF. CDR3 nucleotide sequence: TGTGCCAGCAGTTTTCAAAGACATGACGACATTCAGTACTTC.